This T cell receptor beta chain derives from a study of somatic mutations in cytotoxic T cells in rheumatoid arthritis. Background on the study: Patients gave 30 ml EDTA peripheral blood immediately after diagnosis, prior to starting treatment.

Germline lookup yields CDR1 LGHNA and CDR2 YNFKEQ. The CDR3 runs 16 residues. The ends were cut back, 0 bases at V and 7 bases at J, with 15 bases in the middle. This clone was picked up a small number of times. The antigen is unknown. Assay: immunoSEQ multiplex PCR; the TCRdb copy retains only in-frame clones and omits some. The sample gives over 2,000 clones, just under 85% of which show up once; 41% is in the top ten. Positive selection using magnetic beads isolated the CD4+ and CD8+ cells (purity was checked by flow cytometry). Study conclusions and caveats: A rise in CD8+ clonality with age was seen in rheumatoid arthritis patients but not in healthy controls. CD8+ T-cell clonality did not differ significantly between rheumatoid arthritis patients and age-matched healthy controls.

The chain employs TRBV4-2 and TRBJ2-2; no reliable D call. The specimen sequenced was CD8+ T cells sorted from blood. The receptor comes from an adult with rheumatoid arthritis. The DNA for the CDR3 is TGTGCCAGCAGCCAAGAGGCAGGCGAAATGGGCGGGGAGCTGTTTTTT. This translates into CASSQEAGEMGGELFF.